The 19 T cell receptor beta chains below come from one sample, sequenced in a study of identical twins. TCRdb re-derived calls from the 5' RACE reads in MiXCR, one entry per CDR3 protein. The table lists approximately 600,000 distinct CDR3 sequences, nearly 10% of them singletons. The same data also went into a second study, on yellow fever vaccine responses in identical twins.

Sequencing was carried out using PBMCs. These receptor sequences come from a woman aged 18-30 years in good health.

This clonotype has at least ten counts. In DNA, the CDR3 is TGTGCCAGCAGCTTAGGAGGGACTGGGGCCAACGTCCTGACTTTC. It translates to CASSLGGTGANVLTF. The J gene is TRBJ2-6, the V gene TRBV7-2, with D possibly matching TRBD2 (5 bases). The CDR3 runs 15 residues. V was clipped by 1 base and J by 2 bases, with 6 bases between them. Germline V gene sequence: CDR1 SGHTA, CDR2 FQGNSA.

The chain combines TRBV29-1 with TRBJ2-5; D perhaps matches TRBD2 (5 bases). The CDR3 spans 13 residues. V lost 7 bases to trimming and J lost 4 bases, with 16 bases between them. Germline V gene data show CDR1 as SQVTM and CDR2 as ANQGSEA. CDR3 in DNA: TGCAGCGCCGGATCGAACGCGGGAGAGACCCAGTACTTC. Its translation is CSAGSNAGETQYF.

The chain carries TRBV5-4 and TRBJ2-3; 12 bases are a match to TRBD2. The CDR3 consists of 18 residues. Germline assignment: CDR1 SGHNT and CDR2 YYREEE (reference sequence). The V gene end was trimmed by 0 bases and the J gene end by 5 bases; junction bases not matched to a gene: 10. The CDR3 DNA reads TGTGCCAGCAGCTTGGCTAGCGGGAGGGCCGGGGGGTTAGATACGCAGTATTTT. This encodes CASSLASGRAGGLDTQYF.

A few counts support this clonotype. The rearrangement links TRBV6-2 or TRBV6-3 to TRBJ2-7, with a possible D match to TRBD2 (5 bases). The CDR3 consists of 13 residues. The germline CDR1 and CDR2 sequences are MNHEY and SVGEGT. Trimming stripped 4 bases from V and 4 bases from J, with 11 bases between. CDR3 sequence (DNA): TGTGCCAGCAGTTTATATTCGGGATACGAGCAGTACTTC. Translating gives CASSLYSGYEQYF.

This clonotype was counted ten times or more. This chain joins TRBV20-1 and TRBJ2-5; 10 bases align to TRBD1. This CDR3 is built from 15 residues. Germline values: CDR1 DFQATT, CDR2 SNEGSKA (reference sequence). Losses at the gene ends were 3 bases for V and 4 bases for J; bases not matched to a gene: 8. CDR3 residues: CSASANRDRGETQYF. DNA for the CDR3: TGCAGTGCTAGTGCGAATCGGGACAGGGGAGAGACCCAGTACTTC.

The chain couples TRBV7-9 to TRBJ2-5; 7 bases fit TRBD2. The CDR3 is 15 residues long. Germline V gene sequence: CDR1 SEHNR, CDR2 FQNEAQ (reference sequence). V trimming: 5 bases; J trimming: 5 bases; junction bases outside the gene matches: 11. The CDR3 reads CASSQPGLPMETQYF. The DNA for the CDR3 is TGTGCCAGCAGCCAGCCGGGACTACCTATGGAGACCCAGTACTTC.

The chain recombines TRBV20-1 with TRBJ2-6; D is ambiguous. Looked up from germline, CDR1 is DFQATT and CDR2 is SNEGSKA (reference sequence). Trimming shortened V by 0 bases and J by 2 bases, and 11 bases separated the two germline ends. There are 16 residues in the CDR3. CDR3 in amino acids: CSARDFVGTGANVLTF. DNA of the CDR3: TGCAGTGCTAGAGATTTCGTAGGTACTGGGGCCAACGTCCTGACTTTC.

This clonotype was counted at least ten times. V and J are TRBV20-1 and TRBJ2-1; TRBD2 aligns across 12 bases. The J segment lost 4 bases and the V segment lost 1 base, leaving 2 bases of the junction unmatched. Per germline, CDR1 DFQATT and CDR2 SNEGSKA (reference sequence). The CDR3 runs 15 residues. The CDR3 loop is CSARGLAGEYNEQFF. CDR3 nucleotides: TGCAGTGCTAGAGGACTAGCGGGAGAATACAATGAGCAGTTCTTC.

This clonotype was seen a handful of times. This sequence joins TRBV4-1 and TRBJ2-1; TRBD1 aligns across 11 bases. V lost 2 bases and J lost 3; bases outside the gene matches: 3. The CDR3 runs 16 residues. The germline gives CDR1 MGHRA, CDR2 YSYEKL. The CDR3 here is CASSQTGTGGYNEQFF. The CDR3 region has the DNA TGCGCCAGCAGCCAAACCGGGACAGGGGGCTACAATGAGCAGTTCTTC.

This chain links TRBV7-6 with TRBJ2-7; D may be TRBD2 (6 bases). Per the germline V gene, CDR1 is SGHVS and CDR2 is FNYEAQ. This CDR3 spans 15 amino acids. Trimming pared 1 base from V and 0 bases from J, leaving 10 bases between. CDR3 amino acids: CASSLVGGDSYEQYF. The CDR3, as DNA: TGTGCCAGCAGCTTAGTAGGAGGGGACTCCTACGAGCAGTACTTC.

This clonotype has at least ten counts. The rearrangement links TRBV20-1 to TRBJ2-3, with D perhaps TRBD2 (7 bases). V was cut by 6 bases and J by 0 bases, with 16 bases left in between. Germline V gives CDR1 DFQATT, CDR2 SNEGSKA (reference sequence). This CDR3 has 15 amino acids. The CDR3 DNA reads as TGCAGTGCCCGGAGGGGGGGTACTAGCACAGATACGCAGTATTTT. This translates into CSARRGGTSTDTQYF.

This clonotype showed up just a few times. The V gene is TRBV7-2, the J gene TRBJ2-5, with a tentative D call TRBD2 (6 bases). Germline V gene data show CDR1 as SGHTA and CDR2 as FQGNSA. The V gene lost 3 bases and the J gene lost 1 base, with 18 bases spanning the gap. CDR3 length equals 17 residues. The CDR3 spells CASSLSSSAGRQETQYF. In nucleotides, the CDR3 is TGTGCCAGCAGCTTGTCGTCTTCGGCGGGGCGCCAAGAGACCCAGTACTTC.

This clonotype was counted at least ten times. The chain links TRBV7-2 to TRBJ1-2; 12 nucleotides match TRBD1. V trimming: 1 base; J trimming: 6 bases; junction bases outside the gene matches: 6. Germline CDR1 is SGHTA and CDR2 is FQGNSA. The CDR3 loop spans 16 amino acids. CDR3 bases: TGTGCCAGCAGCTTAGAGGGACAGGGGGCTAGGCATGGCTACACCTTC. It translates to CASSLEGQGARHGYTF. The whole variable domain, remainder taken from reference TRBV7-2 and TRBJ1-2, is GAGVSQSPSNKVTEKGKDVELRCDPISGHTALYWYRQSLGQGLEFLIYFQGNSAPDKSGLPSDRFSAERTGGSVSTLTIQRTQQEDSAVYLCASSLEGQGARHGYTFGSGTRLTVV.

The gene calls are TRBV4-3 and TRBJ2-1, with unresolved D. The CDR3 runs 15 residues. Germline CDR1 and CDR2: LGHNA and YSLEER. V was clipped by 0 bases and J by 2 bases, with 8 bases between them. The CDR3 DNA is TGCGCCAGCAGCCAAGAGGGAAGTGCCTACAATGAGCAGTTCTTC. Translation gives CASSQEGSAYNEQFF.

This clonotype was counted only a few times. The chain carries TRBV10-3 and TRBJ1-4; tentative D call: TRBD1 (5 bases). The CDR3 length is 15 residues. The V gene's germline CDR1 is ENHRY and CDR2 SYGVKD. Trimming stripped 2 bases from V and 3 bases from J, with 10 bases between. Here the CDR3 reads CAISEGALANEKLFF. The CDR3 DNA reads TGTGCCATCAGTGAGGGGGCGCTGGCTAATGAAAAACTGTTTTTT.

The rearrangement links TRBV28 to TRBJ2-7; D call uncertain. This CDR3 has 13 residues. The germline gives CDR1 MDHEN, CDR2 SYDVKM. With 5 bases removed from V and 5 bases from J, the gap between germline ends came to 13 bases. The CDR3 loop is CASSTRLRNEQYF. The CDR3 nucleotides read TGTGCCAGCAGTACGAGACTGAGAAACGAGCAGTACTTC.

This clonotype was seen repeatedly, ten times or more. The chain joins TRBV5-6 to TRBJ2-1; D uncertain. This CDR3 spans 14 amino acids. The germline V and J ends were trimmed by 1 base and 3 bases, with 8 bases remaining between them. Germline V lookup: CDR1 SGHDT, CDR2 YYEEEE. CDR3 protein: CASSLTASYNEQFF. In nucleotides, the CDR3 is TGTGCCAGCAGCTTGACTGCAAGCTACAATGAGCAGTTCTTC.

This sequence joins TRBV29-1 and TRBJ2-7, with D perhaps TRBD1 or TRBD2 (5 bases each). Germline V gene lookup returns CDR1 SQVTM and CDR2 ANQGSEA. V shed 4 bases and J shed 3 bases, with 10 bases lying between them. The CDR3 contains 12 residues. The CDR3 DNA reads as TGCAGCGTTGGCTGGGGGATCTACGAGCAGTACTTC. Its protein is CSVGWGIYEQYF.

This clonotype showed up many times. CDR3 region: CASSAASFEQFF. CDR3 coding DNA: TGTGCCAGCAGTGCGGCTAGCTTTGAGCAGTTCTTC. The gene calls are TRBV2 and TRBJ2-1; a weak D match, TRBD2 (5 bases). Germline V gene lookup returns CDR1 SNHLY and CDR2 FYNNEI. This CDR3 spans 12 amino acids. Trimming removed 4 bases from V and 9 bases from J, with 10 bases in between.